Sequencing of this T cell receptor beta chain was carried out in a study of CD8+ T cells in alopecia areata. Background on the study: Those treated were given oral tofacitinib at 5 to 10 mg twice daily.

Patients with alopecia areata provided lesional scalp punch biopsies as well as peripheral blood. From PBMCs, CD4+ and CD8+ T cells were sorted. Points from the study as a whole: Normal scalp showed lower clonality than lesional scalp, especially alopecia totalis/universalis.

As for this clone: Its antigen remains unidentified.

RNA was extracted and reverse transcribed into cDNA as the sequencing template. TCRdb's table, derived via immunoSEQ multiplex PCR, lists solely in-frame clones and lacks some. Seen here are over 120,000 clones, about 51% observed once, and the top ten hold 0.8% to 1%. Trimming shortened V by 6 bases and J by 0 bases, and 16 bases separated the two germline ends. The CDR3 extends over 15 amino acids. The germline gives CDR1 SQVTM, CDR2 ANQGSEA. The sequence was obtained from a human donor with alopecia areata. The chain recombines TRBV29-1 with TRBJ2-3; D perhaps matches TRBD1 (7 bases). The starting material was CD4+ T cells sorted from blood, obtained at week 0. CDR3 nucleotides: TGCAGCGTGCCTCGACAGGGACTTAGCACAGATACGCAGTATTTT. Encoded protein: CSVPRQGLSTDTQYF.